A single sample gave rise to the 21 T cell receptor beta chains below, sequenced in a study of blood T cell repertoires in COVID-19. Clones were sequenced by immunoSEQ multiplex PCR, and TCRdb holds only the in-frame ones, with some missing. The profile shows roughly 200,000 clones, about 91% of them singletons. What was sequenced was PBMCs or T cells enriched from blood (not recorded which). Receptor source: a man aged 18-30 years with acute COVID-19.

The chain uses TRBV7-9 and TRBJ1-2, with D possibly TRBD1 on 6 matching bases. Trimming removed 5 bases at V and 8 bases at J, with 12 bases between. This CDR3 is built from 12 residues. Germline CDR1 is SEHNR and CDR2 is FQNEAQ (reference sequence). This chain's CDR3 is CASSPRTDGYTF. The DNA of the CDR3 is TGTGCCAGCAGCCCTCGGACAGACGGCTACACCTTC.

The J gene is TRBJ2-7, the V gene TRBV3-1 (or the pseudogene TRBV3-2); 12 nucleotides align to TRBD2. J was trimmed by 2 bases and V by 2 bases; bases with no gene match: 1. This CDR3 is built from 15 residues. Per the germline V gene, CDR1 is LGHDT and CDR2 is YNNKEL (reference sequence). DNA for the CDR3: TGTGCCAGCAGCCAACGACTAGCGGGAGCCTACGAGCAGTACTTC. Translation gives CASSQRLAGAYEQYF.

This clone occurred a few times. The V gene is TRBV5-1, the J gene TRBJ2-5; D is perhaps TRBD1 (7 bases). The ends were cut back, 0 bases at V and 4 bases at J, with 16 bases in the middle. CDR3 length equals 16 residues. Germline CDR1 SGHRS, CDR2 YFSETQ. DNA for the CDR3: TGCGCCAGCAGCTTGGACGCAGGGGGGAATCGAGAGACCCAGTACTTC. Translated, it gives CASSLDAGGNRETQYF.

The J gene is TRBJ2-2, the V gene TRBV21-1; TRBD1 was called by the table and not checked on the DNA. TRBV21-1 is a pseudogene segment. This CDR3 region has 18 residues. The chain's CDR3 is CASSKAGPGQGNTGELFF. The CDR3 bases are TGTGCCAGCAGCAAAGCGGGGCCGGGACAGGGAAACACCGGGGAGCTGTTTTTT.

This clone turned up a few times. The rearrangement links TRBV5-1 to TRBJ2-1; a possible D gene is TRBD1 (6 bases). The germline V and J ends were trimmed by 4 bases and 13 bases, with 21 bases remaining between them. This CDR3 is 14 amino acids long. CDR1 is SGHRS and CDR2 is YFSETQ in the germline V gene. The CDR3 sequence: CASSGGQEFRGQFF. The CDR3 DNA reads TGCGCCAGCAGCGGGGGACAAGAGTTTCGGGGACAGTTCTTC.

The rearrangement links TRBV15 to TRBJ2-1; possible D gene TRBD1, 5 bases. The V gene's germline CDR1 is LNHNV and CDR2 YYDKDF (reference sequence). Between the trimmed V and J ends, which lost 1 base and 7 bases, there was a span of 14 bases. The CDR3 totals 15 residues. The DNA for the CDR3 is TGTGCCACCAGCAGAGCTGCGGATGGGGCGAATGAGCAGTTCTTC. It encodes CATSRAADGANEQFF.

The CDR3 sequence is CASSLGGGPPYEQYF. In DNA, the CDR3 is TGTGCCAGCAGCTTGGGAGGGGGTCCCCCCTACGAGCAGTACTTC. This sequence joins TRBV5-6 and TRBJ2-7; a weak D match, TRBD1 (6 bases). The CDR3 is 15 residues long. V gave up 0 bases and J gave up 2 bases, with 12 bases separating them. Germline V gives CDR1 SGHDT, CDR2 YYEEEE.

The genes are TRBV29-1 and TRBJ2-5, with TRBD2 as a possible D gene (6 bases). The V end was cut by 2 bases, the J end by 3 bases, with 10 bases between. The CDR3 runs to 13 residues. Germline lookup yields CDR1 SQVTM and CDR2 ANQGSEA. Here the CDR3 DNA reads TGCAGCGTTGAATGGGACTTCGAAGAGACCCAGTACTTC. This encodes CSVEWDFEETQYF. Using reference TRBV29-1 and TRBJ2-5 for the parts outside the CDR3, the full variable domain is SAVISQKPSRDICQRGTSLTIQCQVDSQVTMMFWYRQQPGQSLTLIATANQGSEATYESGFVIDKFPISRPNLTFSTLTVSNMSPEDSSIYLCSVEWDFEETQYFGPGTRLLVL.

This chain connects TRBV13 to TRBJ2-7; 10 nucleotides align to TRBD1. Germline V CDR1 and CDR2: PRHDT, FYEKMQ (reference sequence). This CDR3 has 15 residues. J was trimmed by 3 bases and V by 4 bases; bases with no gene match: 6. CDR3 residues: CASSSRDRGVYEQYF. CDR3 coding DNA: TGTGCCAGCAGCTCCAGGGACAGGGGTGTCTACGAGCAGTACTTC.

This sequence joins TRBV27 and TRBJ2-5; D is unclear. CDR1 and CDR2 from the germline V gene are MNHEY and SMNVEV (reference sequence). V was trimmed by 11 bases and J by 4 bases, leaving 14 bases between them. CDR3 size: 12 residues. CDR3 in amino acids: CAPRVMGETQYF. Here the CDR3 DNA reads TGTGCCCCTCGGGTCATGGGAGAGACCCAGTACTTC.

This clone appeared once. This chain connects TRBV12-3 or TRBV12-4 to TRBJ2-1, with a tentative D call TRBD2 (5 bases). The CDR3 consists of 11 residues. The germline V and J ends were trimmed by 6 bases and 10 bases, with 10 bases remaining between them. The CDR3: CASRTNDEQFF. DNA for the CDR3: TGTGCCAGCAGGACTAACGACGAGCAGTTCTTC.

This rearrangement joins TRBV19 to TRBJ1-1, with a weak D call TRBD1 (6 bases). There are 15 residues in the CDR3. The V end was cut by 7 bases, the J end by 0 bases, with 15 bases between. In germline, CDR1 is LNHDA, CDR2 SQIVND (reference sequence). CDR3 in DNA: TGTGCCAGTACTACAGGGCAACGCCTGAACACTGAAGCTTTCTTT. It translates to CASTTGQRLNTEAFF.

The CDR3 DNA sequence: TGTGCCTGGAGTGTAGCGGGGACCTCTGGAAACACCATATATTTT. This translates into CAWSVAGTSGNTIYF. V is TRBV30 and J is TRBJ1-3; a weak D match, TRBD1 (5 bases). The germline V gene encodes CDR1 GTSNPN and CDR2 SVGIG (reference sequence). V shed 0 bases and J shed 0 bases, with 9 bases lying between them. The CDR3 is 15 amino acids.

The rearrangement joins TRBV7-9 to TRBJ2-6; 7 bases agree with TRBD2. V trimming: 7 bases; J trimming: 2 bases; junction bases outside the gene matches: 5. In germline, CDR1 is SEHNR, CDR2 FQNEAQ (reference sequence). The CDR3 spans 15 residues. In nucleotides, the CDR3 is TGTGCCAGCAAACGGGGGGAGACTGGGGCCAACGTCCTGACTTTC. Amino acid sequence: CASKRGETGANVLTF.

V is TRBV27 and J is TRBJ2-1, with D perhaps TRBD2 (6 bases). The germline V gene encodes CDR1 MNHEY and CDR2 SMNVEV (reference sequence). V was pared by 6 bases and J by 5 bases, with 14 bases between. The CDR3 spans 14 residues. CDR3 residues: CASRIAELNNEQFF. The CDR3 coding sequence is TGTGCCAGCAGAATAGCGGAACTCAACAATGAGCAGTTCTTC.

The rearrangement joins TRBV27 to TRBJ2-7, with D maybe TRBD2 (5 bases). Germline V lookup: CDR1 MNHEY, CDR2 SMNVEV (reference sequence). Trimming took off 0 bases at V and 3 bases at J, with 15 bases between the two ends. CDR3 length: 16 residues. CDR3 amino acids: CASSLSLRGRGYEQYF. Written as DNA, the CDR3 is TGTGCCAGCAGTTTATCCCTTCGCGGACGGGGCTACGAGCAGTACTTC.

The chain couples TRBV11-2 to TRBJ1-1; 10 bases align to TRBD1. The CDR3 is made up of 14 amino acids. Germline V gene lookup returns CDR1 SGHAT and CDR2 FQNNGV. V shed 3 bases and J 3 bases; nucleotides not matched to a gene: 1. The CDR3 DNA sequence: TGTGCCAGCAGCTTGGGACAGGGGTACACTGAAGCTTTCTTT. This gives the protein CASSLGQGYTEAFF.

This chain connects TRBV30 to TRBJ2-7; possibly TRBD2 for D (5 bases). The CDR3 sequence is 12 residues long. V gave up 0 bases and J gave up 5 bases, with 8 bases separating them. The germline gives CDR1 GTSNPN, CDR2 SVGIG (reference sequence). CDR3 bases: TGTGCCTGGAGTGTCTCGGGGAACGAGCAGTACTTC. Translation: CAWSVSGNEQYF.

The chain links TRBV4-1 to TRBJ1-1, with 7 bases matching TRBD1. Germline CDR1 and CDR2: MGHRA and YSYEKL. This CDR3 spans 15 amino acids. V shed 1 base and J 1 base; nucleotides not matched to a gene: 3. CDR3 sequence: CASSQATGTNTEAFF. CDR3 sequence (DNA): TGCGCCAGCAGCCAAGCGACAGGGACGAACACTGAAGCTTTCTTT.

V is TRBV4-1 and J is TRBJ2-7; the match to TRBD2 covers 10 bases. The CDR3 totals 15 residues. Unmatched junction bases numbered 7, after V lost 5 bases and J lost 3 bases. Germline lookup yields CDR1 MGHRA and CDR2 YSYEKL. The CDR3 region has the DNA TGCGCCAGCAGCAAATTCTCTAGCGGGAGCTACGAGCAGTACTTC. It yields the protein CASSKFSSGSYEQYF.

V is TRBV5-1 and J is TRBJ1-5; 7 positions match TRBD1. The CDR3 has 15 residues. V lost 1 base and J lost 2; bases outside the gene matches: 3. The germline CDR1 and CDR2 sequences are SGHRS and YFSETQ. As DNA, the CDR3 is TGCGCCAGCAGCTTGACAGGGGAGGGCAATCAGCCCCAGCATTTT. Translated: CASSLTGEGNQPQHF.